These 10 T cell receptor beta chains were all obtained from the same sample, sequenced in a study of T-cell memory formation after mild COVID-19. TCRdb passed the 5' RACE reads through MiXCR, listing each CDR3 protein once. Here the sample spans around 260,000 distinct CDR3 sequences, 15% to 20% being singletons. Sequencing was carried out using PBMCs or a T cell subset sorted from them (not recorded which). All receptors derive from a man aged 18 to 35 who had mild COVID-19 (a few samples of this study predate the infection). Cell type and time point are not known.

In its sample, this clonotype was seen a few times. The rearrangement links TRBV6-2 or TRBV6-3 to TRBJ2-2; 7 bases agree with TRBD1. Trimming cost V 5 bases and J 1 base; bases outside gene matches: 4. Germline-derived CDR1 and CDR2 are MNHEY and SVGEGT. This CDR3 region has 15 residues. The CDR3 reads CASSRGQLNTGELFF. The CDR3 region has the DNA TGTGCCAGCAGTAGGGGACAGCTGAACACCGGGGAGCTGTTTTTT.

The chain recombines TRBV29-1 with TRBJ2-5, with D perhaps TRBD2 (5 bases). Germline V gives CDR1 SQVTM, CDR2 ANQGSEA. Deletions cut 7 bases from V and 3 bases from J, with 15 bases between. The CDR3 is 13 amino acids. CDR3 sequence reads: CSAKVRGKETQYF. The CDR3 nucleotides read TGCAGCGCAAAAGTTCGGGGAAAAGAGACCCAGTACTTC.

The chain has TRBV5-6 and TRBJ1-3; D is unresolved. The V end was cut by 0 bases, the J end by 0 bases, with 4 bases between. Germline CDR1 and CDR2: SGHDT and YYEEEE. CDR3 size: 14 residues. The CDR3 coding sequence is TGTGCCAGCAGCTTGGGCATCTCTGGAAACACCATATATTTT. This sequence encodes CASSLGISGNTIYF.

The gene calls are TRBV7-9 and TRBJ1-1; the match to TRBD1 covers 8 bases. Germline lookup yields CDR1 SEHNR and CDR2 FQNEAQ (reference sequence). The trim removed 3 bases at V and 0 bases at J, leaving 6 bases unmatched. The CDR3 runs 16 residues. The CDR3 region has the DNA TGTGCCAGCAGCTTTCAAAGACAGGGGATGAACACTGAAGCTTTCTTT. Translating it yields CASSFQRQGMNTEAFF.

This clonotype came up a few times. The chain combines TRBV4-1 with TRBJ2-7; D is unresolved. Trimming removed 0 bases at V and 1 base at J, with 7 bases between. Germline V gene lookup returns CDR1 MGHRA and CDR2 YSYEKL. The CDR3 extends over 14 amino acids. The CDR3 nucleotides read TGCGCCAGCAGCCAAGATCGGGCTTCCTACGAGCAGTACGTC. Translated: CASSQDRASYEQYV.

V and J are TRBV5-1 and TRBJ1-1; D is uncertain. The CDR3 has 13 residues. Germline loops: CDR1 SGHRS, CDR2 YFSETQ. The V gene lost 10 bases and the J gene lost 1 base, with 14 bases spanning the gap. The CDR3 nucleotides are TGCGCCTCCTTGGAGGGAGAGAACACTGAAGCTTTCTTT. This translates into CASLEGENTEAFF.

A few counts support this clonotype. The chain carries TRBV4-3 and TRBJ1-1; D gene unclear. The CDR3 contains 15 residues. V was pared by 4 bases and J by 3 bases, with 15 bases between. The germline V gene has CDR1 LGHNA and CDR2 YSLEER. The CDR3 here is CASSRDGAGHTEAFF. CDR3 coding DNA: TGCGCCAGCAGCCGAGACGGAGCCGGACACACTGAAGCTTTCTTT.

There are many counts of this clonotype. The CDR3 nucleotides are TGTGCCACCAGTGATCCCGCGGGGGGGATCTACAATGAGCAGTTCTTC. It translates to CATSDPAGGIYNEQFF. The V call is TRBV24-1, the J call TRBJ2-1, with 9 bases identical to TRBD2. V lost 3 bases, J lost 3 bases, and 5 bases stayed unmatched. CDR1 and CDR2 from the germline V gene are KGHDR and SFDVKD. The CDR3 covers 16 residues.

The chain carries TRBV20-1 and TRBJ2-3, with a possible D match to TRBD2 (7 bases). The CDR3 has 14 amino acids. In germline, CDR1 is DFQATT, CDR2 SNEGSKA (reference sequence). V was trimmed by 3 bases and J by 1 base, leaving 11 bases between them. For the CDR3, the DNA is TGCAGTGCTAGCCCGGGGGGCCGCACAGATACGCAGTATTTT. This codes for CSASPGGRTDTQYF.

This clonotype was seen ten or more times. The chain employs TRBV6-4 and TRBJ2-3; D may be TRBD2 (5 bases). This CDR3 region has 15 residues. V gave up 3 bases and J gave up 3 bases, with 13 bases separating them. CDR1 and CDR2 (germline): MRHNA, SNTAGT. In nucleotides, the CDR3 is TGTGCCAGCAGTGAATCACTAGAAAGGACAGATACGCAGTATTTT. Translating it yields CASSESLERTDTQYF.